Included here is one TCR beta chain sequence, with context. Which antigen it targets is not known. No much larger clone is present one base from it, and per-base qualities are unavailable. The cohort comprised some 730 healthy bone marrow donors. All cohort members were sampled while nominally healthy, although unrecorded immune exposures were likely present. The donor was CMV seronegative and belonged to the group of 380 or so seronegative cohort members. A peripheral blood sample was provided by each donor, and peripheral blood mononuclear cells were used for TCR beta sequencing. Genomic DNA extraction from the blood cell samples was performed with the Qiagen DNeasy Blood Extraction Kit. Library preparation was by the immunoSEQ multiplex PCR assay. For the multiplex PCR, a mixture combining 60 forward primers for TCR Vbeta segments and 13 reverse primers for TCR Jbeta segments was used. A multiplex PCR assay on genomic DNA amplified the CDR3 region of rearranged TCR beta genes. Amplified TCR beta libraries were sequenced as 87-base-pair reads on the Illumina HiSeq System. In the source study's methods: A later analysis tallied roughly 78 million unique TCR beta chains across the approximately 670 repertoires, and some 12 million of those chains were shared by two or more donors. Raw reads were error-corrected and collapsed into unique sequences with a nearest-neighbor algorithm that merged closely related sequences to remove PCR and sequencing errors. Alignment of CDR3 sequences to IMGT reference sequences was used to assign V, D and J gene segments. Each retained sequence needed at least a six-nucleotide match to both a V gene segment and a J gene segment. Rearrangements were classified as productive when the CDR3 lacked stop codons and remained in frame with V and J, and all other rearrangements were classified as non-productive. Following IMGT convention, CDR3 was defined as the stretch from the second conserved V-encoded cysteine up to the conserved J-encoded phenylalanine. Sequences without an unambiguous match to a single V gene segment were excluded from the earlier analysis of over 500 of the donors. In an earlier analysis of a few hundred of the donors, V segments were called functional above 56.7% productive rearrangements and were called segregating when the between-donor standard deviation exceeded 5%. A statistical classification framework was built to diagnose cytomegalovirus status from the catalog of TCR beta chain sequences. In a later analysis, TCR nucleotide sequences were compared against IMGT/GENE-DB human TR gene sequences so that V and J genes could be assigned. Using the TCRdist pipeline, a later analysis assigned CDR3 sequences along with most-parsimonious VDJ recombination scenarios. In a later analysis, every TCR beta chain was defined by the combination of its CDR3 amino acid sequence and its V-gene family, and reads without a unique V-gene family were dropped. In a later analysis, 500 to 700 highly shared, low-generation-probability nucleotide sequences were removed to address suspected cross-contamination and a sequencing artifact. For each public chain, a later analysis derived a clonal expansion index from normalized ranks of inferred template counts within each repertoire. In a later analysis, generation probabilities were computed using a VDJ recombination model fitted to out-of-frame rearrangements, and the results were checked against IGoR. Hypergeometric tests were used in a later analysis to score TCR-TCR, TCR-HLA and TCR-CMV co-occurrence, with a repertoire-size bias correction applied to the TCR pairs. In a later analysis, false discovery rates were estimated by permuting HLA or CMV assignments 20 times. A later analysis grouped co-occurring TCRs with DBSCAN, adding TCRdist sequence similarity when clustering within HLA-allele-positive subsets. Co-occurrence clustering excluded repertoires with fewer than 30,000 or more than 120,000 public chains, plus five with anomalous nucleotide sharing. Here the immuneACCESS table is served through TCRdb, limited to in-frame sequences with V and J called. Missing clones are a known gap in these copies; in checked studies unresolved V genes cover under half, and the rest lacks a known reason. V, J and clone size reflect that table, while D and trimming were determined from the DNA. The sample has 200,000 to 250,000 clones on record, roughly 84% of them singletons. The ten biggest clones cover less than 2% of the sample.

The data were taken from a study of cytomegalovirus exposure and HLA in healthy donors (dated by TCRdb to between 2016 and 2019). In the study overall: According to an earlier analysis of 450 to 650 of the donors, some 170 million T cells yielded 95 million to 140 million unique TCR beta sequences and about 280 Gb of sequence data. Approximately 330 gigabases of sequencing data and 75 million to 85 million unique TCR sequences made up an early release that covered roughly 670 HLA-typed donors. Among the approximately 400 genotyped donors, around 81% belonged to the genetic ancestry cluster associated with self-reported Caucasian donors. The study aimed to test whether signatures of past pathogen exposure could be identified by cataloging public T cell receptors. The T cell repertoires of some 670 subjects were profiled by immunosequencing and related to cytomegalovirus serostatus. Along with the roughly 670-subject first cohort, a separate validation cohort of 120 different subjects was used. To predict cytomegalovirus infection status, the study combined high-throughput TCR immunosequencing, statistical association of individual TCRs with disease status, and machine learning. In a later analysis, previously published TCR beta repertoires from 550 to 750 donors were re-analyzed and high-resolution HLA genotyping was added so that TCR occurrence patterns could be studied. In the later analysis, no new phenotypic data were used to find candidate immune exposures; instead, reliance was placed on TCR beta sequences and their occurrence across donors. An earlier analysis of 587 of the donors used high-throughput TCR beta sequencing to judge whether each TCR beta V gene segment behaved as functional or pseudogenic. Donor age, sex, ethnicity and CMV serostatus were compiled together with the repertoire data. Genome-wide SNP genotypes for about 65% of the 666 donors were used in a later genetic analysis, which treated that subset as a discovery cohort. Every discovery cohort repertoire had been produced on one sequencing platform. Both class I and class II loci were covered by HLA typing, at four-digit resolution. The number of typed donors differed by locus: about 620-640 for A, B, C, DRB1 and DQB1; 522 for DQA1; 606 for DPA1; and around 450 for DPB1. About five DR-DQ haplotypes were treated as single units for association and clustering because of strong linkage in the cohort. Among roughly 400 genotyped donors of the cohort, an average of around 240,000 unique TCR beta nucleotide sequences was sequenced per donor, of which approximately 19% were non-productive. General conclusions and limits of the study: Most TCR sequences were observed very rarely across donors, whereas some public TCRs were present in many individuals. A later analysis reported that several top co-occurrence clusters appeared linked to parvovirus B19, influenza, CMV and Epstein-Barr virus. An association between a missense DCLRE1C variant and V-gene and J-gene trimming of TCR beta chains was found in a later genetic analysis and replicated in an independent cohort. In a later analysis, 16,951 TCR beta sequences were associated with specific HLA alleles at a false discovery rate of 0.05. Most CMV-associated TCR beta chains appeared to be HLA-restricted in a later analysis, and the HLA associations seemed to be driven largely by CMV exposure. An earlier analysis of 450 to 750 of the donors showed that most TCR beta V segments appeared in productive rearrangements either about 90% or about 30% of the time, which broadly matched IMGT annotations. A further reported finding was that TCR beta sequences accurately predicted the HLA-A and HLA-B alleles for most subjects in the first cohort. Linkage disequilibrium might explain the correlated functional status among segregating V segments, but an unknown experimental factor could not be excluded. Presence/absence analyses assumed roughly uniform sequencing depth across donors, an assumption that may not hold. Only TCR beta chains were sequenced in this cohort, and the absence of alpha or paired-chain data limited detectable features. Because counts were too low, fewer than 20 rarely observed V segments, including chromosome 9 orphons, were excluded from the earlier analysis of some 590 of the donors. The authors suggested that the approach could potentially be extended to other disease states and immunological phenotypes. The classifier was reported to diagnose cytomegalovirus status with high specificity and sensitivity in both the original and validation cohorts. The study gave a list of under 200 TCR beta chains associated with cytomegalovirus. In vitro tests confirmed that a few of the cytomegalovirus-associated TCR beta chains recognize cytomegalovirus antigens. When HLA alleles, especially DR and DQ, strongly co-occurred, attributing TCR associations to individual alleles was difficult. In a later analysis, TCR association rates were found to vary across HLA loci, with the most associated TCRs seen for DRB1 alleles and the fewest for HLA-C alleles. A later analysis found that HLA-associated TCR beta chains were more clonally expanded and had lower generation probabilities than equally common non-associated chains. Some IMGT-functional V segments, including TRBV6-2 and TRBV6-3, could not be distinguished by the 87-base-pair reads and were therefore excluded. HLA typing was unavailable for some donors at each locus, so association tests used only the typed subset. Immune exposure information for the cohort was limited to CMV serostatus. A cluster of highly shared sequence variants was judged likely to represent a technical artifact of the sequencing pipeline. According to a later genetic analysis, donors in an Asian-associated ancestry cluster had fewer N-insertions in productive TCRs than the approximately 630-donor mean.

CDR1 and CDR2 (MGHRA, YSYEKL) derive from the germline V gene. V is pruned by 2 bases and J by 4 bases, leaving 19 bases of the junction without a gene match. From cysteine to phenylalanine, the CDR3 is 19 amino acids long. Just CDR3 DNA is preserved here, 57 bases in frame from base 1. Rearrangement joined TRBV4-1 to TRBJ2-5, and TRBD2 aligns with 7 junction nucleotides. The receptor was isolated from a man between 45 and 60 years old in good health and CMV-seronegative. Sequenced sample: PBMCs. The DNA sequence is TGCGCCAGCAGCCAACCGATCGACCCTATAGCGGGTAATAGAGAGACCCAGTACTTC. It translates as CASSQPIDPIAGNRETQYF.